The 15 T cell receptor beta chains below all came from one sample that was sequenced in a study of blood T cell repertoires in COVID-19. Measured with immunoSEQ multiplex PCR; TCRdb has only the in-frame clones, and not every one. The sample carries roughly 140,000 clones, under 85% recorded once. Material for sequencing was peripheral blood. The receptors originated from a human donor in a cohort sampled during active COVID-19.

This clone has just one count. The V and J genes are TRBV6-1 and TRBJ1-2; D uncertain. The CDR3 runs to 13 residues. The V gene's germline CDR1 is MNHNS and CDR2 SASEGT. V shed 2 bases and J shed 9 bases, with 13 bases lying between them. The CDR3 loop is CASSETQRVSYTF. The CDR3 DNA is TGTGCCAGCAGTGAAACACAACGGGTGAGCTACACCTTC.

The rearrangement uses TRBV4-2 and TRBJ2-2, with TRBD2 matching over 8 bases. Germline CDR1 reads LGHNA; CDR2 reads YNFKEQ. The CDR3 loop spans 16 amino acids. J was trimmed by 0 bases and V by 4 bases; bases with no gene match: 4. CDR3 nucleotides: TGTGCCAGCAGCCGCGCGGGGGGTGCGAACACCGGGGAGCTGTTTTTT. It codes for CASSRAGGANTGELFF.

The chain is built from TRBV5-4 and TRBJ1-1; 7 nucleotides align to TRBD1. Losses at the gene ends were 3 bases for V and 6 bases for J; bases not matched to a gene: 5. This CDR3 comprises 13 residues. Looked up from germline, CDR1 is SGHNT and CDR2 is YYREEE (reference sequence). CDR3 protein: CASSSGQDAEAFF. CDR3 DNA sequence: TGTGCCAGCAGCTCCGGACAGGATGCTGAAGCTTTCTTT.

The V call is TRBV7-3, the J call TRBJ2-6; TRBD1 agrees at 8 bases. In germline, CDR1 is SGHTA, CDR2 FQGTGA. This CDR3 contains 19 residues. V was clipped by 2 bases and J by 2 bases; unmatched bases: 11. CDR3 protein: CASSLGDRGNAPGANVLTF. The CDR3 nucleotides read TGTGCCAGCAGCTTAGGCGACAGGGGAAATGCGCCTGGGGCCAACGTCCTGACTTTC.

The CDR3 bases are TGTGCCAGCAGTGAAGGGAGGGGGGGAAAACTGTTTTTT. It is translated as CASSEGRGGKLFF. This chain connects TRBV6-1 to TRBJ1-4; D perhaps matches TRBD1 (6 bases). The germline V and J ends were trimmed by 1 base and 10 bases, with 10 bases remaining between them. Looked up from germline, CDR1 is MNHNS and CDR2 is SASEGT. This CDR3 is built from 13 residues.

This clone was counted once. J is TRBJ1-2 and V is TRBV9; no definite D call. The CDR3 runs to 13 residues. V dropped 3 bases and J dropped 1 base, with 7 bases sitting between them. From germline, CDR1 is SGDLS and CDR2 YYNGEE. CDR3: CASSETLNYGYTF. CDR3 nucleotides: TGTGCCAGCAGCGAGACTCTTAACTATGGCTACACCTTC.

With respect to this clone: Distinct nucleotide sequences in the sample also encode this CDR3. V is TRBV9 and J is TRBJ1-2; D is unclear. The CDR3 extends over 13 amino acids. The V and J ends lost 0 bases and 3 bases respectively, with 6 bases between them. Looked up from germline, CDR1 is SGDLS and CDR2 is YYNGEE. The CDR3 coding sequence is TGTGCCAGCAGCGTAGGGCAGGACTATGGCTACACCTTC. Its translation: CASSVGQDYGYTF.

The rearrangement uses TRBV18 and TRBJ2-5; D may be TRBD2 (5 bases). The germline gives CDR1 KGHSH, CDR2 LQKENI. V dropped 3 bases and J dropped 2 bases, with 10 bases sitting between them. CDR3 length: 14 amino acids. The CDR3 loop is CASSPTRTQETQYF. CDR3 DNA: TGTGCCAGCTCACCCACACGGACTCAAGAGACCCAGTACTTC.

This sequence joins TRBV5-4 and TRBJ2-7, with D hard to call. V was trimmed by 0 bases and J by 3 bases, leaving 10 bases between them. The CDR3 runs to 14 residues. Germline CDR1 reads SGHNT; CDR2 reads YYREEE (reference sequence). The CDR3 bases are TGTGCCAGCAGCTTGGAGCCAACTAACTACGAGCAGTACTTC. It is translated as CASSLEPTNYEQYF.

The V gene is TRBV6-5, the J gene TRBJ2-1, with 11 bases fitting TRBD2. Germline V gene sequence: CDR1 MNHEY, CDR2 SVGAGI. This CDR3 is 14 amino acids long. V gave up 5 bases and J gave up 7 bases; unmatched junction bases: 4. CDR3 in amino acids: CASSPSGGPNEQFF. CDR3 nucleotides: TGTGCCAGCAGTCCTAGCGGGGGGCCGAATGAGCAGTTCTTC.

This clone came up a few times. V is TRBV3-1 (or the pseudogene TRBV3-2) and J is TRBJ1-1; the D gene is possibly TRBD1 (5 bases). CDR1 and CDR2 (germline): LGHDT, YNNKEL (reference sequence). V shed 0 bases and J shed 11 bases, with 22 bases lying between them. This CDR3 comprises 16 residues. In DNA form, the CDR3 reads TGTGCCAGCAGCCAAGAGGAGGACCGGGGGATGCGCGAGGCTTTCTTT. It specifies CASSQEEDRGMREAFF.

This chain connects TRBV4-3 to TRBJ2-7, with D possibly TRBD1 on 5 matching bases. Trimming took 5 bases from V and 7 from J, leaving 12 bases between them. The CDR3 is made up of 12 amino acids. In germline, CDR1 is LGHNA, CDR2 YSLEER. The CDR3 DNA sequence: TGCGCCAGCAGCTTAGGGGTAGGGGAGCAGTACTTC. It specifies CASSLGVGEQYF.

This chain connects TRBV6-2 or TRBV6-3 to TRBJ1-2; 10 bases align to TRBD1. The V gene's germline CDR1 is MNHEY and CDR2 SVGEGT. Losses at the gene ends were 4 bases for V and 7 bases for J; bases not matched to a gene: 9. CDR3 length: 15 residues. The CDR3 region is CASSSIDRGLIGYTF. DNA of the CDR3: TGTGCCAGCAGTTCCATCGACAGGGGGCTGATTGGCTACACCTTC.

The CDR3: CASSDAGSWQPQHF. The DNA for the CDR3 is TGTGCCAGCAGTGACGCAGGCAGTTGGCAGCCCCAGCATTTT. J is TRBJ1-5 and V is TRBV2; D not resolved. The length of the CDR3 is 14 residues. CDR1 is SNHLY, CDR2 FYNNEI, per germline. V was cut by 3 bases and J by 7 bases, with 13 bases left in between.

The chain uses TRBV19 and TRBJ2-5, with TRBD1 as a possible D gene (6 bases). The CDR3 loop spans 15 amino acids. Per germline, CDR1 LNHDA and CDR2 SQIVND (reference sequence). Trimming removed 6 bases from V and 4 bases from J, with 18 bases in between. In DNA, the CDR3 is TGTGCCAGTAGCCCGGGGCAGGGGATCGGAGAGACCCAGTACTTC. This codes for CASSPGQGIGETQYF.